This T cell receptor (beta chain) was profiled in a study of blood T cell repertoires in COVID-19. Overall study context: Whether acute or convalescent, the COVID-19 samples came from the United States, Italy and Spain. In each case, the material was cDNA or gDNA derived from T cells, B-cell-depleted T cells, or PBMCs.

The V and J ends lost 10 bases and 4 bases respectively, with 16 bases between them. The CDR3 extends over 13 amino acids. Per germline, CDR1 LNHDA and CDR2 SQIVND (reference sequence). As originally analysed: Scientists estimated how many nucleated cells there were by amplifying reference gene primers. Only in-frame clones appear in the TCRdb table, and some are missing; sequencing was by immunoSEQ multiplex PCR. The V and J calls and clone size are taken from that table; D and trimming were inferred from the DNA. Found here are about 220,000 clones, about nine tenths of them singletons; the top ten hold over 2%.

Sequenced input: peripheral blood. The clonotype comes from a man aged 30 to 39 who had recovered from COVID-19. V and J are TRBV19 and TRBJ1-2; weak D call: TRBD1 (5 bases). As DNA, the CDR3 is TGTGCCACCTATGGTCGGGGGGGCTATGGCTACACCTTC. Translating gives CATYGRGGYGYTF.